Shown below are 23 T cell receptor beta chains from a single sample sequenced in a study of a mutant IDH1 vaccine in newly diagnosed glioma. Antigen specificity for these receptors is unknown. Time point defined: week 11, during vaccination. What each vaccine dose contained was 300 ug of mutant IDH1 20-mer peptide, accompanied by topical imiquimod. Only in-frame clones appear in the TCRdb table, and some are missing; sequencing was by immunoSEQ multiplex PCR. The data contain some 130,000 clones, over 75% of them singletons. The specimen comprised PBMCs, sampled from a glioma patient whose treatment included an IDH1 peptide vaccine. The origin of the receptors is a man between 40 and 49 years old with glioma.

The chain links TRBV4-3 to TRBJ2-3, with unresolved D. The length of the CDR3 is 16 residues. The V gene lost 4 bases and the J gene lost 1 base, with 15 bases spanning the gap. Per germline, CDR1 LGHNA and CDR2 YSLEER. CDR3 sequence reads: CASSPSRVAGTDTQYF. The CDR3 DNA reads as TGCGCCAGCAGCCCAAGCCGAGTCGCAGGCACAGATACGCAGTATTTT.

In this sample, this clone turned up a few times. The chain joins TRBV6-4 to TRBJ2-1; a weak D match, TRBD1 (5 bases). This CDR3 region has 13 residues. Trimming stripped 1 base from V and 10 bases from J, with 11 bases between. Per germline, CDR1 MRHNA and CDR2 SNTAGT. The CDR3 nucleotides are TGTGCCAGCAGTGACTACATAGGGGCCGAGCAGTTCTTC. Protein product: CASSDYIGAEQFF.

The chain combines TRBV27 with TRBJ2-7; 7 bases line up with TRBD1. Losses at the gene ends were 6 bases for V and 0 bases for J; bases not matched to a gene: 8. Germline V gene data show CDR1 as MNHEY and CDR2 as SMNVEV (reference sequence). The CDR3 is 15 residues long. CDR3 loop: CASRTGTASSYEQYF. The CDR3 coding sequence is TGTGCCAGCAGAACGGGGACAGCGAGCTCCTACGAGCAGTACTTC.

The V gene is TRBV10-3, the J gene TRBJ2-7; TRBD2 matches at 8 bases. The CDR3 loop spans 14 amino acids. Germline-derived CDR1 and CDR2 are ENHRY and SYGVKD. The ends lost 6 bases at V and 3 bases at J; junction bases unmatched: 7. Here the CDR3 DNA reads TGTGCCATCAGCCGGCGGGAGGCGCGCTACGAGCAGTACTTC. Translated: CAISRREARYEQYF.

This clone was seen only a few times. The chain recombines TRBV7-9 with TRBJ2-3; D possibly uses TRBD1 or TRBD2 (5 bases each). V lost 3 bases and J 1 base, leaving 11 bases between the germline ends. The CDR3 totals 15 residues. Germline CDR1 and CDR2: SEHNR and FQNEAQ (reference sequence). Here the CDR3 reads CASSFRGSGTDTQYF. In DNA, the CDR3 is TGTGCCAGCAGCTTCCGGGGCTCCGGCACAGATACGCAGTATTTT. The variable domain in full, completed from reference TRBV7-9 and TRBJ2-3, reads DTGVSQNPRHKITKRGQNVTFRCDPISEHNRLYWYRQTLGQGPEFLTYFQNEAQLEKSRLLSDRFSAERPKGSFSTLEIQRTEQGDSAMYLCASSFRGSGTDTQYFGPGTRLTVL.

This chain uses TRBV10-2 with TRBJ1-2; D is uncertain. The ends were cut back, 3 bases at V and 3 bases at J, with 17 bases in the middle. Germline CDR1 is WSHSY and CDR2 is SAAADI. CDR3 size: 16 residues. The CDR3 DNA follows: TGCGCCAGCAGTGAATCTACAATTTCCAGAGACTATGGCTACACCTTC. Amino acids: CASSESTISRDYGYTF.

This clone has at least ten counts. This chain joins TRBV7-2 and TRBJ2-2; 11 positions agree with TRBD2. There are 15 residues in the CDR3. The trim removed 7 bases at V and 3 bases at J, leaving 4 bases unmatched. CDR1 is SGHTA, CDR2 FQGNSA, per germline. Here the CDR3 DNA reads TGTGCCAGCAAAGGACTAGCGGGTTACACCGGGGAGCTGTTTTTT. This sequence encodes CASKGLAGYTGELFF.

CDR3 coding DNA: TGCGCCAGCAGCCAAGATCACCCTAATCAGCCCCAGCATTTT. Translated, it gives CASSQDHPNQPQHF. The chain is built from TRBV4-3 and TRBJ1-5; no clear D gene. Germline CDR1 reads LGHNA; CDR2 reads YSLEER. Trimming shortened V by 0 bases and J by 4 bases, and 7 bases separated the two germline ends. The CDR3 has 14 residues.

This rearrangement joins TRBV28 to TRBJ1-1; 8 positions agree with TRBD1. The CDR3 sequence is 13 residues long. Germline values: CDR1 MDHEN, CDR2 SYDVKM. Germline trimming cut 6 bases from V and 5 bases from J; bases unmatched to any gene: 5. CDR3 region: CASSVTGGTEAFF. The CDR3 DNA follows: TGTGCCAGCAGCGTCACAGGGGGGACTGAAGCTTTCTTT.

The chain combines TRBV9 with TRBJ2-1; 12 positions match TRBD2. Germline V gene lookup returns CDR1 SGDLS and CDR2 YYNGEE. Trimming took 0 bases from V and 1 from J; bases not matched to a gene: 14. The CDR3 runs to 21 residues. CDR3 sequence reads: CASSVGGPPTSGSRSYNEQFF. CDR3 DNA sequence: TGTGCCAGCAGCGTAGGGGGACCCCCGACTAGCGGGAGTAGGTCCTACAATGAGCAGTTCTTC.

Note on this clone: Other nucleotide sequences in the sample specify the same CDR3. The gene calls are TRBV11-2 and TRBJ2-3; 9 positions agree with TRBD2. The germline gives CDR1 SGHAT, CDR2 FQNNGV. Trimming cost V 6 bases and J 4 bases; bases outside gene matches: 8. This CDR3 region has 15 residues. The CDR3 nucleotides read TGTGCCAGCAGTACCCTAGCGGGAAGGGCAGATACGCAGTATTTT. It specifies CASSTLAGRADTQYF.

The J gene is TRBJ2-1, the V gene TRBV27; maybe TRBD1 (6 bases). With 2 bases removed from V and 5 bases from J, the gap between germline ends came to 10 bases. The CDR3 totals 14 residues. Germline lookup yields CDR1 MNHEY and CDR2 SMNVEV (reference sequence). The CDR3 loop reads CASSLKGQNNEQFF. The CDR3 DNA reads as TGTGCCAGCAGTTTAAAAGGACAGAACAATGAGCAGTTCTTC.

A few counts support this clone. The CDR3 loop reads CSIARGNNEKLFF. CDR3 sequence (DNA): TGCAGCATCGCCAGGGGTAACAATGAAAAACTGTTTTTT. The rearrangement uses TRBV29-1 and TRBJ1-4, with a tentative D call TRBD1 (6 bases). V lost 8 bases and J lost 5, with 15 bases in between. The CDR3 runs to 13 residues. CDR1 is SQVTM and CDR2 is ANQGSEA in the germline V gene.

This clone was recorded once. This chain connects TRBV19 to TRBJ2-4; D call uncertain. The CDR3 is made up of 13 amino acids. V was pared by 9 bases and J by 4 bases, with 13 bases between. Germline CDR1 is LNHDA and CDR2 is SQIVND (reference sequence). The CDR3 sequence: CASLLAGKNIQYF. CDR3 sequence (DNA): TGTGCCAGCCTTTTGGCCGGGAAAAACATTCAGTACTTC.

This chain joins TRBV15 and TRBJ1-4, with D possibly being TRBD1 (6 bases). The CDR3 has 15 amino acids. V gave up 5 bases and J gave up 8 bases, with 18 bases separating them. Germline V gene sequence: CDR1 LNHNV, CDR2 YYDKDF (reference sequence). CDR3 loop: CATSGKDSLREKLFF. The CDR3 DNA sequence: TGTGCCACCAGCGGAAAGGACAGTCTAAGAGAAAAACTGTTTTTT. The full variable domain, in which reference TRBV15 and TRBJ1-4 provide the parts outside the CDR3, is DAMVIQNPRYQVTQFGKPVTLSCSQTLNHNVMYWYQQKSSQAPKLLFHYYDKDFNNEADTPDNFQSRRPNTSFCFLDIRSPGLGDTAMYLCATSGKDSLREKLFFGSGTQLSVL.

This chain joins TRBV6-5 and TRBJ1-5; perhaps TRBD1 as D (6 bases). The germline gives CDR1 MNHEY, CDR2 SVGAGI. V was shortened by 2 bases and J by 7 bases, with 15 bases between the two germline ends. The CDR3 is 15 residues long. The chain's CDR3 is CASSYGGRGGQPQHF. The CDR3 DNA reads as TGTGCCAGCAGTTACGGGGGCAGGGGAGGCCAGCCCCAGCATTTT.

The rearrangement uses TRBV4-2 and TRBJ1-4, with a possible D match to TRBD1 (6 bases). This CDR3 is built from 17 residues. Trimming left V 3 bases short and J 8 bases short, with 22 bases between. Germline V gene lookup returns CDR1 LGHNA and CDR2 YNFKEQ. CDR3 sequence reads: CASSHLTPGVRDEKLFF. CDR3 DNA sequence: TGTGCCAGCAGCCACCTCACCCCAGGGGTGAGGGACGAAAAACTGTTTTTT.

The DNA for the CDR3 is TGTGCCATCAGTATGGGGCTGCACTCAGATACGCAGTATTTT. It is translated as CAISMGLHSDTQYF. The V and J genes are TRBV10-3 and TRBJ2-3; D is possibly TRBD1 (5 bases). The CDR3 runs to 14 residues. Trimming shortened V by 5 bases and J by 4 bases, and 13 bases separated the two germline ends. Per germline, CDR1 ENHRY and CDR2 SYGVKD.

The V call is TRBV4-3, the J call TRBJ2-4; unclear D gene. Trimming removed 0 bases at V and 1 base at J, with 7 bases between. CDR3 length: 15 residues. Per germline, CDR1 LGHNA and CDR2 YSLEER. CDR3 coding DNA: TGCGCCAGCAGCCAAGATGGGGTTGCCAAAAACATTCAGTACTTC. Protein sequence: CASSQDGVAKNIQYF.

V usage is TRBV5-4 and J usage is TRBJ1-2, with D hard to call. The V and J ends lost 0 bases and 7 bases respectively, with 7 bases between them. Germline-derived CDR1 and CDR2 are SGHNT and YYREEE (reference sequence). The CDR3 sequence is 12 residues long. The CDR3 bases are TGTGCCAGCAGCTTGGTACGGGTTGGCTACACCTTC. Amino acid sequence: CASSLVRVGYTF.

In its sample, this clone was seen a few times. The chain is built from TRBV4-3 and TRBJ1-1; D is perhaps TRBD1 (5 bases). Germline CDR1 reads LGHNA; CDR2 reads YSLEER. The CDR3 extends over 13 amino acids. Trimming left V 6 bases short and J 5 bases short, with 13 bases between. The CDR3 sequence: CASSTDKGTEAFF. In DNA form, the CDR3 reads TGCGCCAGCAGTACCGACAAGGGGACTGAAGCTTTCTTT.

The rearrangement uses TRBV5-5 and TRBJ2-7; 7 bases line up with TRBD2. Germline trimming cut 4 bases from V and 0 bases from J; bases unmatched to any gene: 7. The CDR3 length is 15 residues. Germline lookup yields CDR1 SGHKS and CDR2 YYEKEE (reference sequence). The CDR3: CASSMDGGSSYEQYF. In DNA form, the CDR3 reads TGTGCCAGCAGCATGGACGGGGGGAGCTCCTACGAGCAGTACTTC.

The rearrangement joins TRBV4-3 to TRBJ2-2; weak D call: TRBD2 (6 bases). Trimming shortened V by 2 bases and J by 6 bases, and 19 bases separated the two germline ends. This CDR3 spans 17 amino acids. CDR1 is LGHNA and CDR2 is YSLEER in the germline V gene. The CDR3 DNA follows: TGCGCCAGCAGCCAACCAACCGGCGGGACCGCTGCCGGGGAGCTGTTTTTT. Amino acids: CASSQPTGGTAAGELFF.